This is a list of T cell receptor beta chains from one sample in a study of blood T cell repertoires in COVID-19. Generated by immunoSEQ multiplex PCR, the TCRdb table keeps only in-frame clones and is missing some. The sample lists just under 300,000 clones, about 87% occurring once. Sequencing was performed on peripheral blood. The receptors shown here come from a man between 65 and 85 years old with acute or convalescent COVID-19. Each CDR3 is given with its conserved first and last residue. D genes are given only for firm matches. Clone sizes are given selectively: once, few, many, or a class where the clone is expanded.

size	D	V	J	CDR3	DNA
.	.	TRBV9	TRBJ2-1	CASSVVGANNEQFF	TGTGCCAGCAGCGTAGTTGGGGCGAACAATGAGCAGTTCTTC
.	TRBD2	TRBV28	TRBJ2-4	CASSTGTSGNNIQYF	TGTGCCAGCAGTACCGGGACTAGCGGGAATAACATTCAGTACTTC
.	TRBD2	TRBV6-4	TRBJ2-1	CASSEASGVSYNEQFF	TGTGCCAGCAGTGAGGCTAGCGGGGTCTCCTACAATGAGCAGTTCTTC
.	TRBD1	TRBV6-4	TRBJ1-3	CASIGQGAGNTIYF	TGTGCCAGCATTGGACAGGGCGCTGGAAACACCATATATTTT
.	TRBD1	TRBV11-3	TRBJ2-4	CASGSETGVNRGSKNIQYF	TGTGCCAGCGGCTCCGAGACAGGGGTAAATAGGGGGTCCAAAAACATTCAGTACTTC
few	.	TRBV6-1	TRBJ1-3	CASSEYSGSSGNTIYF	TGTGCCAGCAGTGAATACAGCGGGAGCTCTGGAAACACCATATATTTT
.	TRBD2	TRBV6-5	TRBJ2-5	CASSYSGLAGETQYF	TGTGCCAGCAGTTACTCAGGACTAGCTGGGGAGACCCAGTACTTC
.	.	TRBV7-9	TRBJ1-2	CASSYTNYGYTF	TGTGCCAGCAGCTATACTAACTATGGCTACACCTTC
.	.	TRBV21-1	TRBJ2-2	CASSMTSGRGTGELFF	TGTGCCAGCAGCATGACTAGCGGGAGGGGGACCGGGGAGCTGTTTTTT
.	TRBD1	TRBV11-2	TRBJ2-4	CASSLQGVLDIQYF	TGTGCCAGCAGCCTCCAGGGGGTTCTGGACATTCAGTACTTC
.	.	TRBV7-8	TRBJ2-7	CASSLEFRGYEQYF	TGTGCCAGCAGCTTAGAGTTTAGAGGGTACGAGCAGTACTTC
.	.	TRBV15	TRBJ2-1	CATSRLLDSKHYNEQFF	TGTGCCACCAGCAGACTCCTGGACAGTAAACACTACAATGAGCAGTTCTTC
.	TRBD2	TRBV7-8	TRBJ2-1	CASSLLQETSGKYNEQFF	TGTGCCAGCAGCCTACTTCAAGAGACTAGCGGGAAATACAATGAGCAGTTCTTC
once	.	TRBV5-1	TRBJ2-3	CASSPGPGSDTQYF	TGCGCCAGCAGCCCAGGACCGGGATCAGATACGCAGTATTTT
.	TRBD1	TRBV28	TRBJ1-4	CASSSGTGTEKLFF	TGTGCCAGCAGTTCCGGGACAGGGACTGAAAAACTGTTTTTT
.	.	TRBV29-1	TRBJ1-2	CSGWDGGRYGYTF	TGCAGCGGGTGGGACGGCGGGAGGTATGGCTACACCTTC
once	.	TRBV18	TRBJ2-3	CASSPRHPTDTQYF	TGTGCCAGCTCACCCCGACACCCCACAGATACGCAGTATTTT
.	TRBD2	TRBV14	TRBJ2-1	CASSLSGGYQQFF	TGTGCCAGCAGCTTATCGGGAGGGTATCAGCAGTTCTTC
.	.	TRBV30	TRBJ1-5	CAWSYPSGWIGNQPQHF	TGTGCCTGGAGTTATCCTTCAGGTTGGATCGGCAATCAGCCCCAGCATTTT
.	.	TRBV5-1	TRBJ2-1	CASSGSGDEQFF	TGCGCCAGCAGCGGGTCAGGGGATGAGCAGTTCTTC
few	.	TRBV19	TRBJ2-1	CASSISGSIYNEQFF	TGTGCCAGTAGTATTTCCGGGAGTATCTACAATGAGCAGTTCTTC
.	.	TRBV5-1	TRBJ2-1	CASRRELSSYNEQFF	TGCGCCAGCAGAAGAGAGCTTAGCTCCTACAATGAGCAGTTCTTC
.	.	TRBV5-6	TRBJ1-1	CASSFGVGDGSEAFF	TGTGCCAGCAGCTTTGGAGTCGGGGACGGGAGTGAAGCTTTCTTT
.	.	TRBV19	TRBJ1-1	CASTSLDRLNTEAFF	TGTGCCAGTACCTCCCTCGACAGGTTGAACACTGAAGCTTTCTTT
.	TRBD1	TRBV28	TRBJ1-6	CASRPGQGGLHF	TGTGCCAGCAGGCCTGGACAGGGTGGTCTCCACTTT
.	.	TRBV9	TRBJ2-2	CASSVVGPLMNTGELFF	TGTGCCAGCAGCGTAGTTGGGCCCCTTATGAACACCGGGGAGCTGTTTTTT
once	TRBD1	TRBV19	TRBJ2-2	CASRALGQTTGELFF	TGTGCCAGTAGGGCATTGGGACAGACGACCGGGGAGCTGTTTTTT
.	TRBD2	TRBV7-2	TRBJ2-7	CASSHSGPGTSGLYEQYF	TGTGCCAGCAGCCACTCAGGCCCCGGGACTAGCGGCCTCTACGAGCAGTACTTC
once	.	TRBV4-2	TRBJ1-4	CASSQELGGRGTNEKLFF	TGTGCCAGCAGCCAAGAGCTAGGGGGAAGGGGAACTAATGAAAAACTGTTTTTT
.	.	TRBV2	TRBJ1-5	CASSEGLYSNQPQHF	TGTGCCAGCAGTGAAGGTTTGTATAGCAATCAGCCCCAGCATTTT
.	.	TRBV6-1	TRBJ1-2	CASSELQGLIGGYTF	TGTGCCAGCAGTGAGTTACAGGGATTAATCGGTGGCTACACCTTC
.	TRBD2	TRBV10-3	TRBJ2-7	CAISPSGGSYEQYF	TGTGCCATCAGTCCTAGCGGGGGTTCCTACGAGCAGTACTTC
.	.	TRBV12-3/TRBV12-4	TRBJ1-2	CASSLVNVYGYTF	TGTGCCAGCAGTTTAGTCAATGTCTATGGCTACACCTTC
.	.	TRBV10-3	TRBJ2-7	CAISEGAGAPYEQYF	TGTGCCATCAGTGAAGGGGCAGGGGCTCCCTACGAGCAGTACTTC
.	TRBD1	TRBV5-1	TRBJ1-1	CANVPTGVNTEAFF	TGCGCCAATGTTCCGACAGGGGTGAACACTGAAGCTTTCTTT
.	.	TRBV7-9	TRBJ1-6	CASSLPGGNSPLHF	TGTGCCAGCAGCTTACCGGGGGGGAATTCACCCCTCCACTTT
.	TRBD1	TRBV30	TRBJ1-5	CAWTHTYRGSPQHF	TGTGCCTGGACACATACCTACAGGGGCTCGCCCCAGCATTTT
.	.	TRBV28	TRBJ2-2	CASSFLSPGELFF	TGTGCCAGCAGTTTCCTGTCTCCCGGGGAGCTGTTTTTT
.	.	TRBV27	TRBJ1-4	CASAPSGRNEKLFF	TGTGCCAGCGCCCCCAGCGGGCGAAATGAAAAACTGTTTTTT
.	.	TRBV5-6	TRBJ1-2	CASSLSGGRGVYTF	TGTGCCAGCAGCTTAAGTGGGGGCAGGGGCGTCTACACCTTC
.	.	TRBV4-3	TRBJ1-2	CASSQDPGAGTGYTF	TGCGCCAGCAGCCAAGATCCAGGGGCAGGGACTGGCTACACCTTC
few	.	TRBV19	TRBJ2-7	CASSIPGPYEQYF	TGTGCCAGTAGTATCCCAGGCCCCTACGAGCAGTACTTC
once	.	TRBV4-3	TRBJ2-6	CASSRGQPSSGANVLTF	TGCGCCAGCAGCCGAGGACAGCCTAGCTCTGGGGCCAACGTCCTGACTTTC
.	TRBD1	TRBV6-2/TRBV6-3	TRBJ1-1	CASSKQGAGVIGAFF	TGTGCCAGCAGTAAACAGGGGGCCGGGGTGATCGGGGCTTTCTTT
.	.	TRBV19	TRBJ1-5	CASSISGMRNQPQHF	TGTGCCAGTAGTATATCAGGGATGCGCAATCAGCCCCAGCATTTT